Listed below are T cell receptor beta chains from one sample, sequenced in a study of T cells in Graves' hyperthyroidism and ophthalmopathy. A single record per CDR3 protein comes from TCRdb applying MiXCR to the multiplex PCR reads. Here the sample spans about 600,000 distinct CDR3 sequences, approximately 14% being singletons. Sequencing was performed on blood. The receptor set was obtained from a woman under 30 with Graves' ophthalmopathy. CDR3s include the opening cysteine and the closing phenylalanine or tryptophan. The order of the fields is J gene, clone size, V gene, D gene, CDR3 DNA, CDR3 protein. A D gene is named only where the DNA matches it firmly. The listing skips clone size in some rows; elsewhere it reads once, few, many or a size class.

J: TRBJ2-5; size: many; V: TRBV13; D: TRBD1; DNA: TGTGCCAGCAGCTCCGGACAGGGGGCTGAGACCCAGTACTTC; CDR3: CASSSGQGAETQYF
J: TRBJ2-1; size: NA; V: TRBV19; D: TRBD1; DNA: TGTGCCAGTAGTGATACTGACAGGGGGTTCTACAATGAGCAGTTCTTC; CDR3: CASSDTDRGFYNEQFF
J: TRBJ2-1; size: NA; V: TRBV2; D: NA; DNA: TGTGCCAGCAGTGACCGGGACCCGGGGTTCTTC; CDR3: CASSDRDPGFF
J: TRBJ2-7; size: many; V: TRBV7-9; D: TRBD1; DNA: TGTGCCAGCAGCTTAGAGCCAAGGACAGGGGAATACGAGCAGTACTTC; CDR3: CASSLEPRTGEYEQYF
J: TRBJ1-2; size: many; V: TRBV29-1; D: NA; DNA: TGCAGCGTCCTTCGAGGGTTGGGGGGAAACTATGGCTACACCTTC; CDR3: CSVLRGLGGNYGYTF
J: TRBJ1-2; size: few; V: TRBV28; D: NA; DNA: TGTGCCAGCAGAATATGGGGAGTGAGGGGAGGCTACACCTTC; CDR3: CASRIWGVRGGYTF
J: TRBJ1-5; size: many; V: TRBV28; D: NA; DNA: TGTGCCAGCAGTTCTAACGGGGGGGCTCAGCCCCAGCATTTT; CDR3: CASSSNGGAQPQHF
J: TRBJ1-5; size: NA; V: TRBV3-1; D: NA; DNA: TGTGCCAGCAGCCCGGACACGGGCTCGGATCAGCCCCAGCATTTT; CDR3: CASSPDTGSDQPQHF
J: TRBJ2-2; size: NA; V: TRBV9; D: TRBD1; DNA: TGTGCCAGCAGCGTAGCGGACAGGGGCACCGGGGAGCTGTTTTTT; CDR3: CASSVADRGTGELFF
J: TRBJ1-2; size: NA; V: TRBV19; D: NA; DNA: TGTGCCAGCTCGGCCAGAAACTATGGCTACACCTTC; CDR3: CASSARNYGYTF
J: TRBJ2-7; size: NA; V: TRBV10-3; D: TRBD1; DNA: TGTGCCATCAGTGAGGGGGACAGAAGCTCCTACGAGCAGTACTTC; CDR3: CAISEGDRSSYEQYF
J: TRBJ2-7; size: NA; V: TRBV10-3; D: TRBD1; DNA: TGTGCCATCAGTCGACAGGGGTCCCACGAGCAGTACTTC; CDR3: CAISRQGSHEQYF
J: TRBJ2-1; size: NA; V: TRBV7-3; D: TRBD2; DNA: TGTGCCAGCAGCCGACTAGCTTTTTTGGACAATGAGCAGTTCTTC; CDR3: CASSRLAFLDNEQFF
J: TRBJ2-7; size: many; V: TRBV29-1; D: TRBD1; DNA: TGCAGCGCGAGACAGGGGGACTACGAGCAGTACTTC; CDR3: CSARQGDYEQYF
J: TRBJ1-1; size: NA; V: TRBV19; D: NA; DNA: TGTGCCAGTAAAAATCAGTTTGAAGCTTTCTTT; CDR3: CASKNQFEAFF
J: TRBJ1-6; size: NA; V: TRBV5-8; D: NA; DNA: TGTGCCAGCACTTCTCCAGCTTCACCCCTCCACTTT; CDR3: CASTSPASPLHF
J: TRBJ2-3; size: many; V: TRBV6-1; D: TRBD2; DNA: TGTGCCAGCAGTGAAGCAAGGGGAGGGAGGGCAGATACGCAGTATTTT; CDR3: CASSEARGGRADTQYF
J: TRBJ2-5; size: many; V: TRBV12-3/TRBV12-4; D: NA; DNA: TGTGCCAGCAGTTGGGCTACAGAGACCCAGTACTTC; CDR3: CASSWATETQYF
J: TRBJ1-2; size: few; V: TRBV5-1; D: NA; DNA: TGCGCCAGCAGCCACCGGGACCGAGACTATGGCTACACCTTC; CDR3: CASSHRDRDYGYTF
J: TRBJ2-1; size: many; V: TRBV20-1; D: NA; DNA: TGCAGTGCTGGGCCGAACGTCGATAGTGAGCAGTTCTTC; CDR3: CSAGPNVDSEQFF
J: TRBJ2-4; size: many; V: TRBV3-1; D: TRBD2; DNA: TGTGCCAGCAGCCCCATAGCGGGACTGGACATTCAGTACTTC; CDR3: CASSPIAGLDIQYF
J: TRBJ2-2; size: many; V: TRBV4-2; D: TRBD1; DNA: TGTGCCAGCAGCCTCTGGACAGGGGGCATCGGGGAGCTGTTTTTT; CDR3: CASSLWTGGIGELFF
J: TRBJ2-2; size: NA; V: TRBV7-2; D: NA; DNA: TGTGCCAGCAGCTTAACAGCGCGCGGGGAGCTGTTTTTT; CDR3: CASSLTARGELFF
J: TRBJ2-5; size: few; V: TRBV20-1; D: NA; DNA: TGCAGTGCTCTTCGACTAGTACTTGAAGAGACCCAGTACTTC; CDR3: CSALRLVLEETQYF
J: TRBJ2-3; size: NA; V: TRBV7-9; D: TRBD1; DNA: TGTGCCAGCAGTCAAGGACAGGGGGCCACAGATACGCAGTATTTT; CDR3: CASSQGQGATDTQYF
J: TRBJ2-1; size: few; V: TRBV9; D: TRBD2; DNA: TGTGCCAGCAGCGTAGATCAATGGGGGAGGGCTTGGGATGAGCAGTTCTTC; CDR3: CASSVDQWGRAWDEQFF
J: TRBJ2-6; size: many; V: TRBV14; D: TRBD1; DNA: TGTGCCAGCAGCCAACGGGACAGGGCTGGGGCCAACGTCCTGACTTTC; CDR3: CASSQRDRAGANVLTF
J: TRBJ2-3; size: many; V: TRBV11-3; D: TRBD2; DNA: TGTGCCAGCAACCCAGCGGGGGGGAGACCAGATACGCAGTATTTT; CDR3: CASNPAGGRPDTQYF
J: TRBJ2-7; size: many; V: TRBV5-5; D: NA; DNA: TGTGCCAGCAGCTTGATAGGGCCCGAGCAGTACTTC; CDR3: CASSLIGPEQYF
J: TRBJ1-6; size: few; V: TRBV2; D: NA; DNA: TGTGCCACCAAAGGGGCCCCCCCGGAGAATTCACCCCTCCACTTT; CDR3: CATKGAPPENSPLHF
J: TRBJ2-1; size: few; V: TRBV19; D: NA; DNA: TGTGCCAGTAGTATAGGCTCGGGGATCGCCTACAATGAGCAGTTCTTC; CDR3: CASSIGSGIAYNEQFF
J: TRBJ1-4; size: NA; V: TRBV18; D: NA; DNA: TGTGCCAGCTCACCACTTGGTGGGGGTTTGAGCACTAATGAAAAACTGTTTTTT; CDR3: CASSPLGGGLSTNEKLFF
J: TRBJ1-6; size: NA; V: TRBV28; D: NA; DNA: TGTGCCAGCAGTTTAGGGCCCTCCCCCTTCTATAATTCACCCCTCCACTTT; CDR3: CASSLGPSPFYNSPLHF
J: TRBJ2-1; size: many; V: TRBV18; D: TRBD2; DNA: TGTGCCAGCTCACCACGGGAGGGGTCTTTGGATGAGCAGTTCTTC; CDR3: CASSPREGSLDEQFF
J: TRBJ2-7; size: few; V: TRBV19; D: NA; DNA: TGTGCCAGTAGTATGCCGGGACTCTCCTACGAGCAGTACTTC; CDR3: CASSMPGLSYEQYF
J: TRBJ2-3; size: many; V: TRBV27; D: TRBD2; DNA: TGTGCCAGCAGTCCCGGGGGCTGGTATAGCGGGAGACAGGCAGATACGCAGTATTTT; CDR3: CASSPGGWYSGRQADTQYF
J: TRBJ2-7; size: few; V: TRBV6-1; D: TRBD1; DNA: TGTGCCAGCAGCCGCACAGGGGTGGGAGCCTACGAGCAGTACTTC; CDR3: CASSRTGVGAYEQYF
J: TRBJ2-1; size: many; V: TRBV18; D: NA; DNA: TGTGCCAGCTCACCCATTAATGACAGGTGGAATGAGCAGTTCTTC; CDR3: CASSPINDRWNEQFF